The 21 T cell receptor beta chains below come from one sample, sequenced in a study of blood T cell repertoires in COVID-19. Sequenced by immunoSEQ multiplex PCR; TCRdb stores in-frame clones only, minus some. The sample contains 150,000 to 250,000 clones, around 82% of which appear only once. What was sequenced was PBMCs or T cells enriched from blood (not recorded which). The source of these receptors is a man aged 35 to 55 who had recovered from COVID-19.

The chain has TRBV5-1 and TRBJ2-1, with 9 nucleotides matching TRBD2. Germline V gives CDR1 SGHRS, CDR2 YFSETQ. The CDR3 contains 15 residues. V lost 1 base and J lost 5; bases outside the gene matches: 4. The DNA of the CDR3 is TGCGCCAGCAGCTTGATGGGCGGGAGGGACAATGAGCAGTTCTTC. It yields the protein CASSLMGGRDNEQFF.

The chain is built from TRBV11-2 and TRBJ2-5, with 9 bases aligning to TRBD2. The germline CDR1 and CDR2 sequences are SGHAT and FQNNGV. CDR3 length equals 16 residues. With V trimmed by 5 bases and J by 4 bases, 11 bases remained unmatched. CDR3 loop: CASSGRLAGSGETQYF. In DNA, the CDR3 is TGTGCCAGCAGCGGACGTCTAGCGGGATCAGGAGAGACCCAGTACTTC.

The CDR3 coding sequence is TGTGCCACCAGCAGCGGGACTAGCGGGCCCTACGAGCAGTACGTC. Its protein product is CATSSGTSGPYEQYV. The chain carries TRBV15 and TRBJ2-7, with 12 nucleotides matching TRBD2. The CDR3 is made up of 15 amino acids. From germline, CDR1 is LNHNV and CDR2 YYDKDF (reference sequence). Losses at the gene ends were 3 bases for V and 2 bases for J; bases not matched to a gene: 2.

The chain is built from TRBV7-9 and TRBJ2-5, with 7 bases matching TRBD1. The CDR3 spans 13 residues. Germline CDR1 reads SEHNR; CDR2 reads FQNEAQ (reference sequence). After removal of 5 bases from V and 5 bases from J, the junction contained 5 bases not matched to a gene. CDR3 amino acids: CASSLPGGETQYF. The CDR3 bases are TGTGCCAGCAGCCTTCCAGGGGGTGAGACCCAGTACTTC.

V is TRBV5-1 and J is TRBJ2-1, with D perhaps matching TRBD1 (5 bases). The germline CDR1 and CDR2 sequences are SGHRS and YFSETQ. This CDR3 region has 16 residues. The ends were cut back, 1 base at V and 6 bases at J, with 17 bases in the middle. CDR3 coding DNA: TGCGCCAGCAGCTTGCTCCAGGGAAGGCTCGGCAATGAGCAGTTCTTC. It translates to CASSLLQGRLGNEQFF.

The CDR3 DNA follows: TGTGCCAGCAGTCGCAGCGGGAGTTTGGATACGCAGTATTTT. This encodes CASSRSGSLDTQYF. This sequence joins TRBV7-2 and TRBJ2-3, with 8 bases aligning to TRBD2. The germline V gene encodes CDR1 SGHTA and CDR2 FQGNSA. After removal of 6 bases from V and 6 bases from J, the junction contained 8 bases not matched to a gene. The CDR3 totals 14 residues.

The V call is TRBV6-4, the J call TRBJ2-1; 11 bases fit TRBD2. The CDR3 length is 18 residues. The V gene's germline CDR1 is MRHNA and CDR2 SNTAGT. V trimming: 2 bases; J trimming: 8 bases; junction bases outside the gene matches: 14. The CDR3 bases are TGTGCCAGCAGTGACCGGCCCCTCTTAGCGGGAGGGGGTGATGAGCAGTTCTTC. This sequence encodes CASSDRPLLAGGGDEQFF.

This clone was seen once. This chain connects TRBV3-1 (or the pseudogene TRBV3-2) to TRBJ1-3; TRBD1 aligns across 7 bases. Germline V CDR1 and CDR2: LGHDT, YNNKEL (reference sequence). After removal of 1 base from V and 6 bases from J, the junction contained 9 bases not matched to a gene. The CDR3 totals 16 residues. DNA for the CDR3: TGTGCCAGCAGCCAAGGGAACCCGGGACAGTCAAACACCATATATTTT. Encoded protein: CASSQGNPGQSNTIYF.

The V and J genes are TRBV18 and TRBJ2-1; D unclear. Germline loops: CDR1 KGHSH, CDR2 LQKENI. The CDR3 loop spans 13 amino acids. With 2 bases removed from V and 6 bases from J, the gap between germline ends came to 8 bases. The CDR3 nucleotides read TGTGCCAGCTCACCAAGGTACAGCAATGAGCAGTTCTTC. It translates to CASSPRYSNEQFF. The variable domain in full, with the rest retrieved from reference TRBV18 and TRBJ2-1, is NAGVMQNPRHLVRRRGQEARLRCSPMKGHSHVYWYRQLPEEGLKFMVYLQKENIIDESGMPKERFSAEFPKEGPSILRIQQVVRGDSAAYFCASSPRYSNEQFFGPGTRLTVL.

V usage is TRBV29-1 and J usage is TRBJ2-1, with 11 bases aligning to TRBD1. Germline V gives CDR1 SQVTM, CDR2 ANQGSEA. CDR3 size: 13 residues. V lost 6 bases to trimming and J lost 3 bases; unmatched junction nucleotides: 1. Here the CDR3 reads CSVGTGGYNEQFF. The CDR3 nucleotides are TGCAGCGTGGGGACAGGGGGCTACAATGAGCAGTTCTTC.

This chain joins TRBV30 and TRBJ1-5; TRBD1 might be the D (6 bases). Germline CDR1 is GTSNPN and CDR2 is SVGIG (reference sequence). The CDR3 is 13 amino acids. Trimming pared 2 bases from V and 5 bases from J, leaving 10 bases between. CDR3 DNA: TGTGCCTGGAGTTACAGGGATTATCAGCCCCAGCATTTT. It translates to CAWSYRDYQPQHF.

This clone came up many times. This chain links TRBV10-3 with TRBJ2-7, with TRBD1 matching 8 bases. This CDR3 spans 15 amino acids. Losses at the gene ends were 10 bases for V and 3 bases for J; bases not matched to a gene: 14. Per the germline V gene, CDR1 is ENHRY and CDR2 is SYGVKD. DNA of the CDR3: TGTGCCACCGCTACGCTCAGACAGGGGATCTACGAGCAGTACTTC. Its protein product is CATATLRQGIYEQYF.

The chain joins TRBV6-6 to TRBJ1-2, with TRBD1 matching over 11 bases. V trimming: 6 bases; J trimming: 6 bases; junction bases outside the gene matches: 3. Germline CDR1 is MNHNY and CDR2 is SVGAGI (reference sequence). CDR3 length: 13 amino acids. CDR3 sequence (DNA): TGTGCCAGCAGAAGGACAGGGGGCCATGGCTACACCTTC. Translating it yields CASRRTGGHGYTF.

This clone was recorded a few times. The CDR3 bases are TGTGCCAGCAGAGCCCGGACTAGCGGGATATACGAGCAGTACGTC. This gives the protein CASRARTSGIYEQYV. The chain combines TRBV27 with TRBJ2-7; TRBD2 matches at 12 bases. CDR1 is MNHEY and CDR2 is SMNVEV in the germline V gene (reference sequence). Unmatched junction bases numbered 7, after V lost 6 bases and J lost 4 bases. The CDR3 has 15 amino acids.

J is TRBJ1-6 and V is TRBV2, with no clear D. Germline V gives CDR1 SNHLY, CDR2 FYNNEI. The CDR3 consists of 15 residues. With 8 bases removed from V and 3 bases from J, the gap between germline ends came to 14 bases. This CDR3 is CASLVSASYNSPLHF. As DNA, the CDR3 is TGTGCCAGCCTTGTCAGCGCCAGCTATAATTCACCCCTCCACTTT.

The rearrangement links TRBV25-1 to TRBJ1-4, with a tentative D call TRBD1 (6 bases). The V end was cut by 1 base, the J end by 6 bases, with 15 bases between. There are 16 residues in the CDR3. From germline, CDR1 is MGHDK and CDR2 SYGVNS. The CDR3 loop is CASSESMTGRDEKLFF. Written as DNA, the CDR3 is TGTGCCAGCAGTGAATCAATGACAGGTAGAGATGAAAAACTGTTTTTT.

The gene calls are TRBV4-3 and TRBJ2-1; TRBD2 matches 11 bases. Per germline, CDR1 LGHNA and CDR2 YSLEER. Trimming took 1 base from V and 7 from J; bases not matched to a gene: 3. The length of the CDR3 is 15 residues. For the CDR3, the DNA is TGCGCCAGCAGCCAAGGGGCTAGCGGGGGGAATGAGCAGTTCTTC. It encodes CASSQGASGGNEQFF.

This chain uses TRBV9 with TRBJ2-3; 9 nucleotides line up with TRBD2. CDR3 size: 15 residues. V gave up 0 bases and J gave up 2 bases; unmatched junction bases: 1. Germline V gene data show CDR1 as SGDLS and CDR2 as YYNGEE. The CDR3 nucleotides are TGTGCCAGCAGCGTAGCTAGCGGGGTCACAGATACGCAGTATTTT. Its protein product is CASSVASGVTDTQYF.

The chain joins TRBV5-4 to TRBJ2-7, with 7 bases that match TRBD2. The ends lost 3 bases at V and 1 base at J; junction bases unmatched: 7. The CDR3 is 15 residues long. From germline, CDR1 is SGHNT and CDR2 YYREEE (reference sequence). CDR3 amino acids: CASSWGGEESYEQYF. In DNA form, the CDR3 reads TGTGCCAGCAGCTGGGGGGGGGAGGAATCCTACGAGCAGTACTTC.

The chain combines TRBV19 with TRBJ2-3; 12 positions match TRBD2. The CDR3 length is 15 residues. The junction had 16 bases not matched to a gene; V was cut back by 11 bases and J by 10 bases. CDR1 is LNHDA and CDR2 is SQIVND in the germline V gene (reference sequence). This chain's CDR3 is CASSLAGGPFVPQYF. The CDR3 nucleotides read TGTGCCTCTTCTCTAGCGGGAGGGCCTTTCGTTCCGCAGTATTTT.

The DNA for the CDR3 is TGTGCCAGCAGCGTAGCCGCCACAGGGGGATTGGAGCCCCAGCATTTT. It specifies CASSVAATGGLEPQHF. This chain connects TRBV9 to TRBJ1-5; 8 nucleotides match TRBD1. CDR1 and CDR2 (germline): SGDLS, YYNGEE. The CDR3 is 16 amino acids. V was clipped by 0 bases and J by 8 bases; unmatched bases: 10.